Listed below are T cell receptor beta chains from one sample, sequenced in a study of brain metastases from non-small cell lung cancer. The data were produced by immunoSEQ multiplex PCR, yet TCRdb's version contains in-frame clones alone and is incomplete. Among approximately 2,000 clones listed, 75% to 95% were seen once. The sample comprised primary lung tumor tissue. All receptors come from a donor aged 40 or over with non-small cell lung cancer. The CDR3 runs from the conserved cysteine through the conserved F or W. Each record gives: D gene, J gene, clone size, V gene, CDR3 protein, CDR3 DNA. D genes are given only for firm matches. Not every row has a clone size; where given, it reads once, few, many or a size class.

D gene: NA; J gene: TRBJ2-3; clone size: NA; V gene: TRBV5-5; CDR3 protein: CASSLGDFVTDTQYF; CDR3 DNA: TGTGCCAGCAGCCTTGGCGACTTTGTCACAGATACGCAGTATTTT
D gene: NA; J gene: TRBJ2-1; clone size: NA; V gene: TRBV5-1; CDR3 protein: CASSLAGRRNEQFF; CDR3 DNA: TGCGCCAGCAGCTTGGCGGGACGAAGGAATGAGCAGTTCTTC
D gene: TRBD2; J gene: TRBJ2-3; clone size: NA; V gene: TRBV28; CDR3 protein: CASSLWTSGRAGTDTQYF; CDR3 DNA: TGTGCCAGCAGTTTATGGACTAGCGGGAGGGCCGGCACAGATACGCAGTATTTT
D gene: NA; J gene: TRBJ1-1; clone size: NA; V gene: TRBV2; CDR3 protein: CASSENGPLGTEAFF; CDR3 DNA: TGTGCCAGCAGTGAAAACGGGCCACTAGGCACTGAAGCTTTCTTT
D gene: TRBD2; J gene: TRBJ2-1; clone size: NA; V gene: TRBV27; CDR3 protein: CASGLAGFKDQNNEQFF; CDR3 DNA: TGTGCTTCGGGACTAGCGGGATTCAAGGACCAAAACAATGAGCAGTTCTTC
D gene: TRBD2; J gene: TRBJ2-1; clone size: NA; V gene: TRBV19; CDR3 protein: CASSMSLGTSGRDEQFF; CDR3 DNA: TGTGCCAGTAGTATGAGTTTAGGGACTAGCGGGAGGGATGAGCAGTTCTTC
D gene: NA; J gene: TRBJ1-5; clone size: NA; V gene: TRBV28; CDR3 protein: CASIPNWRQSNQPQHF; CDR3 DNA: TGTGCCAGCATTCCAAACTGGAGACAGAGCAATCAGCCCCAGCATTTT
D gene: NA; J gene: TRBJ2-5; clone size: NA; V gene: TRBV6-5; CDR3 protein: CASSYSGRGGETQYF; CDR3 DNA: TGTGCCAGCAGTTACTCAGGGAGGGGGGGGGAGACCCAGTACTTC
D gene: TRBD1; J gene: TRBJ2-3; clone size: few; V gene: TRBV10-3; CDR3 protein: CAISPRGLASTDTQYF; CDR3 DNA: TGTGCCATCAGCCCGAGGGGGCTCGCTAGCACAGATACGCAGTATTTT
D gene: TRBD2; J gene: TRBJ2-5; clone size: NA; V gene: TRBV4-1; CDR3 protein: CASSPPAGLAGASQETQYF; CDR3 DNA: TGCGCCAGCAGCCCCCCGGCTGGATTAGCGGGGGCCTCACAAGAGACCCAGTACTTC
D gene: TRBD2; J gene: TRBJ2-1; clone size: NA; V gene: TRBV27; CDR3 protein: CASRRLADNEQFF; CDR3 DNA: TGTGCCAGCAGGAGACTAGCCGACAATGAGCAGTTCTTC
D gene: NA; J gene: TRBJ1-2; clone size: NA; V gene: TRBV4-1; CDR3 protein: CASSQVLGQGYTF; CDR3 DNA: TGCGCCAGCAGCCAAGTTCTGGGCCAGGGCTACACCTTC
D gene: NA; J gene: TRBJ2-3; clone size: NA; V gene: TRBV21-1; CDR3 protein: CASSPYGQGAGWDTQYF; CDR3 DNA: TGTGCCAGCAGCCCGTATGGACAGGGCGCGGGATGGGATACGCAGTATTTT
D gene: TRBD2; J gene: TRBJ2-1; clone size: NA; V gene: TRBV5-1; CDR3 protein: CASSLAGSGSSYNEQFF; CDR3 DNA: TGCGCCAGCAGCTTGGCCGGTAGCGGGAGTTCCTACAATGAGCAGTTCTTC
D gene: NA; J gene: TRBJ2-7; clone size: once; V gene: TRBV5-1; CDR3 protein: CASSYGSYEQYF; CDR3 DNA: TGCGCCAGCAGCTACGGGAGCTACGAGCAGTACTTC
D gene: NA; J gene: TRBJ2-1; clone size: once; V gene: TRBV3-1/TRBV3-2; CDR3 protein: CASSLIGNEQFF; CDR3 DNA: TGTGCCAGCAGTCTCATTGGCAATGAGCAGTTCTTC
D gene: NA; J gene: TRBJ2-1; clone size: NA; V gene: TRBV9; CDR3 protein: CASSVVSGSYNEQFF; CDR3 DNA: TGTGCCAGCAGCGTAGTGTCCGGGAGCTACAATGAGCAGTTCTTC
D gene: NA; J gene: TRBJ2-3; clone size: once; V gene: TRBV7-6; CDR3 protein: CASSLAQGSNTDTQYF; CDR3 DNA: TGTGCCAGCAGCTTAGCGCAGGGCTCTAACACAGATACGCAGTATTTT
D gene: NA; J gene: TRBJ2-6; clone size: NA; V gene: TRBV23-1; CDR3 protein: CASSPPPHSGANVLTF; CDR3 DNA: TGCGCCAGCAGTCCCCCGCCCCACTCTGGGGCCAACGTCCTGACTTTC
D gene: NA; J gene: TRBJ2-7; clone size: NA; V gene: TRBV5-3; CDR3 protein: CVRSLKAEQYF; CDR3 DNA: TGTGTCAGAAGCCTCAAGGCGGAGCAGTACTTC
D gene: NA; J gene: TRBJ2-4; clone size: NA; V gene: TRBV6-5; CDR3 protein: CASSYSRGAKNIQYF; CDR3 DNA: TGTGCCAGCAGTTACTCACGGGGAGCCAAAAACATTCAGTACTTC
D gene: TRBD1; J gene: TRBJ2-2; clone size: NA; V gene: TRBV27; CDR3 protein: CASCRTGGLTGELFF; CDR3 DNA: TGTGCCAGCTGCCGGACAGGGGGTTTAACCGGGGAGCTGTTTTTT
D gene: NA; J gene: TRBJ2-1; clone size: once; V gene: TRBV9; CDR3 protein: CASSVGPNEQFF; CDR3 DNA: TGTGCCAGCAGCGTAGGTCCCAATGAGCAGTTCTTC
D gene: NA; J gene: TRBJ1-1; clone size: NA; V gene: TRBV27; CDR3 protein: CASSYAVNTEAFF; CDR3 DNA: TGTGCCAGCAGTTACGCCGTGAACACTGAAGCTTTTTTT
D gene: NA; J gene: TRBJ2-7; clone size: NA; V gene: TRBV27; CDR3 protein: CASRPGADYYEQYF; CDR3 DNA: TGTGCCAGCAGACCGGGAGCGGACTACTACGAGCAGTACTTC
D gene: NA; J gene: TRBJ1-2; clone size: NA; V gene: TRBV5-6; CDR3 protein: CASSPIEGRASGSRGYTF; CDR3 DNA: TGTGCCAGCAGTCCAATCGAGGGCAGGGCGTCTGGTAGCCGAGGCTACACCTTC
D gene: NA; J gene: TRBJ2-1; clone size: NA; V gene: TRBV5-4; CDR3 protein: CASSPGLGYRGEQFF; CDR3 DNA: TGTGCCAGCAGCCCCGGACTAGGGTATAGGGGGGAGCAGTTCTTC
D gene: NA; J gene: TRBJ2-4; clone size: NA; V gene: TRBV5-8; CDR3 protein: CASRGKGTKNIQYF; CDR3 DNA: TGTGCCAGCAGAGGGAAGGGAACCAAAAACATTCAGTACTTC
D gene: NA; J gene: TRBJ1-1; clone size: few; V gene: TRBV13; CDR3 protein: CASSPWKNTEAFF; CDR3 DNA: TGTGCCAGCAGCCCCTGGAAGAACACTGAAGCTTTCTTT
D gene: NA; J gene: TRBJ1-1; clone size: NA; V gene: TRBV10-3; CDR3 protein: CAISQGNQMNTEAFF; CDR3 DNA: TGTGCCATCAGTCAGGGGAATCAGATGAACACTGAAGCTTTCTTT
D gene: NA; J gene: TRBJ2-4; clone size: NA; V gene: TRBV24-1; CDR3 protein: CATSQGWGGIQYF; CDR3 DNA: TGTGCCACCAGCCAGGGATGGGGAGGCATTCAGTACTTC
D gene: NA; J gene: TRBJ2-3; clone size: NA; V gene: TRBV13; CDR3 protein: CASSLWAPRVGGYTDTQYF; CDR3 DNA: TGTGCCAGCAGCTTATGGGCCCCACGGGTCGGAGGATACACAGATACGCAGTATTTT